The 10 T cell receptor beta chains presented below share a single source sample, sequenced in a study of Tregs in tolerant kidney transplant recipients. Method: immunoSEQ multiplex PCR; TCRdb's copy keeps in-frame clones and lacks some. The table includes under 300,000 clones, 65% to 85% detected once. The material sequenced was CD4+ T cells from blood. The receptors stem from a human donor in good health.

This chain connects TRBV25-1 to TRBJ1-6; no clear D gene. The V and J ends lost 10 bases and 0 bases respectively, with 7 bases between them. The CDR3 consists of 13 residues. CDR1 and CDR2 from the germline V gene are MGHDK and SYGVNS. The CDR3 coding sequence is TGTGCCACCCGTGCCTCCTATAATTCACCCCTCCACTTT. Its translation is CATRASYNSPLHF.

This chain connects TRBV7-3 to TRBJ1-6; no reliable D call. The germline V gene encodes CDR1 SGHTA and CDR2 FQGTGA. Trimming stripped 5 bases from V and 11 bases from J, with 13 bases between. This CDR3 is 13 amino acids long. CDR3: CASSPSEGAPLHF. The CDR3, as DNA: TGTGCCAGCAGCCCCAGTGAGGGAGCACCCCTCCACTTT.

V is TRBV18 and J is TRBJ1-1; D call uncertain. Trimming removed 3 bases at V and 3 bases at J, with 14 bases between. This CDR3 has 15 amino acids. The germline CDR1 and CDR2 sequences are KGHSH and LQKENI. The CDR3 protein is CASSPSGVRDTEAFF. The CDR3 region has the DNA TGTGCCAGCTCACCCTCCGGGGTGAGGGACACTGAAGCTTTCTTT.

This chain joins TRBV21-1 and TRBJ2-1; the D call in the table, TRBD2, was not verified against the DNA. TRBV21-1 is designated a pseudogene. The CDR3 spans 16 residues. The CDR3 loop reads CASNTSGRRRGNEQFF. In DNA form, the CDR3 reads TGTGCCAGCAACACCAGCGGGAGACGAAGGGGTAATGAGCAGTTCTTC.

With respect to this clone: At one end, the junction sequence differs from germline, possibly due to a read error. The genes are TRBV5-8 and TRBJ2-7; D is unresolved. The CDR3 runs 13 residues. Looked up from germline, CDR1 is SGHTS and CDR2 is YDEGEE. Here the CDR3 reads CASILHSSYEQYF. The CDR3 DNA sequence: TGTGCCAGCATCTTGCATAGCTCCTACGAGCAGTACTTC.

The chain couples TRBV5-1 to TRBJ2-3; a possible D gene is TRBD2 (5 bases). The CDR3 loop spans 16 amino acids. Trimming shortened V by 0 bases and J by 5 bases, and 16 bases separated the two germline ends. From germline, CDR1 is SGHRS and CDR2 YFSETQ. The CDR3: CASSLGASGLGDTQYF. The CDR3, as DNA: TGCGCCAGCAGCTTGGGCGCGTCGGGGTTGGGAGATACGCAGTATTTT.

The chain employs TRBV29-1 and TRBJ2-5; D is ambiguous. Trimming cost V 4 bases and J 1 base, with 7 bases left between them. The CDR3 sequence is 12 residues long. Germline V gene lookup returns CDR1 SQVTM and CDR2 ANQGSEA. CDR3 amino acids: CSVGPGQETQYF. In DNA form, the CDR3 reads TGCAGCGTTGGACCAGGCCAAGAGACCCAGTACTTC.

V and J are TRBV6-1 and TRBJ2-1; 12 nucleotides agree with TRBD2. The germline V gene encodes CDR1 MNHNS and CDR2 SASEGT. This CDR3 comprises 16 residues. The trim removed 4 bases at V and 9 bases at J, leaving 10 bases unmatched. CDR3 in DNA: TGTGCCAGCAGTGTCAAGACTAGCGGGGGAGGCGGTGAGCAGTTCTTC. It translates to CASSVKTSGGGGEQFF.

V and J are TRBV25-1 and TRBJ1-5, with D possibly matching TRBD1 (6 bases). CDR3 length equals 15 residues. V lost 1 base and J lost 7, with 14 bases in between. Germline V gene sequence: CDR1 MGHDK, CDR2 SYGVNS. The CDR3 nucleotides are TGTGCCAGCAGTGAATTTGGTACAGGGAGGCAGCCCCAGCATTTT. Amino acids: CASSEFGTGRQPQHF. Supplemented by reference TRBV25-1 and TRBJ1-5, the full variable domain reads EADIYQTPRYLVIGTGKKITLECSQTMGHDKMYWYQQDPGMELHLIHYSYGVNSTEKGDLSSESTVSRIRTEHFPLTLESARPSHTSQYLCASSEFGTGRQPQHFGDGTRLSIL.

The chain couples TRBV19 to TRBJ1-2; 7 bases are a match to TRBD1. V lost 2 bases and J lost 1; bases outside the gene matches: 7. Per germline, CDR1 LNHDA and CDR2 SQIVND (reference sequence). CDR3 length: 16 amino acids. CDR3 sequence reads: CASSIPDRVFNYGYTF. The CDR3 DNA is TGTGCCAGTAGTATACCCGACAGGGTATTTAACTATGGCTACACCTTC.